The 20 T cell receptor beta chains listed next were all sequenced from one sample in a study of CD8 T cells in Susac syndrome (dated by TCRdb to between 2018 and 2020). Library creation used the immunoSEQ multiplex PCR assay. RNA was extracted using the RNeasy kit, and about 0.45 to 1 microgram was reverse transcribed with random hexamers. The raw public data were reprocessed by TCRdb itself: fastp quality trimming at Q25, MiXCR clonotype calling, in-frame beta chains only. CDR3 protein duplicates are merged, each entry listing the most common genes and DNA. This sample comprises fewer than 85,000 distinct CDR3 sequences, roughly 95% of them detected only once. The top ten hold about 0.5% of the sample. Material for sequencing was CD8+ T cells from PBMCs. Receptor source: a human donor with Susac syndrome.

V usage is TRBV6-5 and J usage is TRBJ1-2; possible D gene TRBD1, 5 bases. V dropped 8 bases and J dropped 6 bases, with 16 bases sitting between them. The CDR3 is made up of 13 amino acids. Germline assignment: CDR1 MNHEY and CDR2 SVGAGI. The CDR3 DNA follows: TGTGCCAGCCACCTACGGCAGGGAGATGGCTACACCTTC. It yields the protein CASHLRQGDGYTF.

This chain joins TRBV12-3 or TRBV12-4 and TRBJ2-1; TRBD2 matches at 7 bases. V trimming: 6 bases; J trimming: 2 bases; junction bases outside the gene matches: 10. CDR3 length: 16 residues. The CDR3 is CASSYRLAAAYNEQFF. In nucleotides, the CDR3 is TGTGCCAGCAGCTACCGACTAGCAGCGGCCTACAATGAGCAGTTCTTC.

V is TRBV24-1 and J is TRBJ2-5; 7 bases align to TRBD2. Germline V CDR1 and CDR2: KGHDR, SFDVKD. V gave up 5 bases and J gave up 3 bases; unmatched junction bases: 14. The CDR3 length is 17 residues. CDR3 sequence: CATSAGGRGFGEETQYF. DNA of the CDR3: TGTGCCACCAGTGCGGGAGGACGGGGATTTGGGGAAGAGACCCAGTACTTC.

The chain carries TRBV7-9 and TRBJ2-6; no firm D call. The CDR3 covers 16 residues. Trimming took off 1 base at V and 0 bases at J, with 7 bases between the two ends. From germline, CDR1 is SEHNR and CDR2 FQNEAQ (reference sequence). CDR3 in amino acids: CASSLVSTSGANVLTF. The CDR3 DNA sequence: TGTGCCAGCAGCTTAGTTTCGACCTCTGGGGCCAACGTCCTGACTTTC.

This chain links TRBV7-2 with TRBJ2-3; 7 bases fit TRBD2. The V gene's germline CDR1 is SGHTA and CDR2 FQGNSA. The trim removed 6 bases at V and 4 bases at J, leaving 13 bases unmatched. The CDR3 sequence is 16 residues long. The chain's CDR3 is CASSKREGYLPDTQYF. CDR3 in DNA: TGTGCCAGCAGTAAGAGGGAGGGTTACCTCCCAGATACGCAGTATTTT.

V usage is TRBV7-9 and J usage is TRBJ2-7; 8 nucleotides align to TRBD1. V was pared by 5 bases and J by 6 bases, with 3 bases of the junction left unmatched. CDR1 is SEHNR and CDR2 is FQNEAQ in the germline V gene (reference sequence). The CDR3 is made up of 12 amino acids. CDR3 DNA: TGTGCCAGCAGCCGGACAGGGAGCGAGCAGTACTTC. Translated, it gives CASSRTGSEQYF.

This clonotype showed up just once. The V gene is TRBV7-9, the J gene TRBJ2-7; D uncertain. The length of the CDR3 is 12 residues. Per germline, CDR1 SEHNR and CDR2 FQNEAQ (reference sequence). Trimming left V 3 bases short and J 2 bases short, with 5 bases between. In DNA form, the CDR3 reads TGTGCCAGCAGCTTTACCACCTACGAGCAGTACTTC. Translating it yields CASSFTTYEQYF. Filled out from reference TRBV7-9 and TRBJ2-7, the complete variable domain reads DTGVSQNPRHKITKRGQNVTFRCDPISEHNRLYWYRQTLGQGPEFLTYFQNEAQLEKSRLLSDRFSAERPKGSFSTLEIQRTEQGDSAMYLCASSFTTYEQYFGPGTRLTVT.

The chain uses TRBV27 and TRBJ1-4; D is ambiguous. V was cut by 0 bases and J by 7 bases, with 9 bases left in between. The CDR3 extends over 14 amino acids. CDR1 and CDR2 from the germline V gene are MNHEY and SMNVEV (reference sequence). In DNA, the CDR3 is TGTGCCAGCAGTTTATCAGGGTATACTGAAAAACTGTTTTTT. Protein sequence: CASSLSGYTEKLFF.

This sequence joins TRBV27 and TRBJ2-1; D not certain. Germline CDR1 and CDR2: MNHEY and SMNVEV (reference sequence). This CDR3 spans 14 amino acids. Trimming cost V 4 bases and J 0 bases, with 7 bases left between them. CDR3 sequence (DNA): TGTGCCAGCAGTTGGGGAAGCTCCTACAATGAGCAGTTCTTC. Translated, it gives CASSWGSSYNEQFF.

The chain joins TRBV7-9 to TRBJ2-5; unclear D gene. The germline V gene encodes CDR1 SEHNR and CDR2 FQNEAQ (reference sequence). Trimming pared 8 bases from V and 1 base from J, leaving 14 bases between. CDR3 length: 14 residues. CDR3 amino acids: CASSGRLIQETQYF. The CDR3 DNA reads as TGTGCCAGCTCTGGACGGCTTATCCAAGAGACCCAGTACTTC.

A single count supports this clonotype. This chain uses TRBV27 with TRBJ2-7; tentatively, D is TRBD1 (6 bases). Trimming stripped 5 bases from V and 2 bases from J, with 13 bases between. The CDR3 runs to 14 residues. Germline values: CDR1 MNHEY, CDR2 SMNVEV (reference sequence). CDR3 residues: CASSPRQVAYEQYF. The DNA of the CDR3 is TGTGCCAGCAGTCCCCGACAGGTAGCCTACGAGCAGTACTTC.

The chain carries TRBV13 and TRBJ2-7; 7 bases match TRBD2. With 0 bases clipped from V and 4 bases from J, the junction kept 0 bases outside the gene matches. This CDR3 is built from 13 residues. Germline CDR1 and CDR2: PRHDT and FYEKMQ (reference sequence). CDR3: CASSLGSGYEQYF. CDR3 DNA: TGTGCCAGCAGCTTAGGTAGCGGGTACGAGCAGTACTTC.

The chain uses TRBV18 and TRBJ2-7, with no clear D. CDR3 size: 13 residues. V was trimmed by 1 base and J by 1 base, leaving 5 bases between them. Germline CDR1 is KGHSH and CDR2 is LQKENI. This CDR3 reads CASSPHDSYEQYF. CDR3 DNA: TGTGCCAGCTCACCACATGATTCCTACGAGCAGTACTTC.

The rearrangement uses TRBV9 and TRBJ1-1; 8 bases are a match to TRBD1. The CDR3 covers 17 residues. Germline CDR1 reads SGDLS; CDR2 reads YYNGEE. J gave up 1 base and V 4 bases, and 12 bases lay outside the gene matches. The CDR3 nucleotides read TGTGCCAGCAGCTTAAGTAGGGAGACAGGGGAGAACACTGAAGCTTTCTTT. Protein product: CASSLSRETGENTEAFF.

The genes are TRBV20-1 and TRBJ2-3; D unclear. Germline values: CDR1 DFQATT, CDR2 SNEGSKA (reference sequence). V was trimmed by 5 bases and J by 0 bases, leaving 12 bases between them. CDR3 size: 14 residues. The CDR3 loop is CSAPVSTSTDTQYF. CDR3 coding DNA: TGCAGTGCTCCAGTGAGTACTAGCACAGATACGCAGTATTTT.

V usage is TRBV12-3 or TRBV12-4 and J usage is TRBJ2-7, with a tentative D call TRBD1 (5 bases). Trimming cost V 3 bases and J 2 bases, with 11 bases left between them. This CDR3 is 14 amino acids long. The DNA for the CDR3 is TGTGCCAGCAGTTTGGTGTCAGGGACCTACGAGCAGTACTTC. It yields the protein CASSLVSGTYEQYF.

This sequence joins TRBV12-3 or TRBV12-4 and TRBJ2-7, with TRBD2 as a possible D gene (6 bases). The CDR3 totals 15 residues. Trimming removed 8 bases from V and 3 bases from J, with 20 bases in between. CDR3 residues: CASSSGLAGGYEQYF. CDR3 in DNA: TGTGCCAGCTCGTCTGGGCTAGCCGGGGGCTACGAGCAGTACTTC.

CDR3 nucleotide sequence: TGTGCCAGCAGTGGTGGGGGGACCTCCTCCTACGAGCAGTACTTC. Translation gives CASSGGGTSSYEQYF. The V call is TRBV2, the J call TRBJ2-7; TRBD2 might be the D (6 bases). V dropped 4 bases and J dropped 0 bases, with 13 bases sitting between them. Germline-derived CDR1 and CDR2 are SNHLY and FYNNEI. CDR3 length: 15 residues.

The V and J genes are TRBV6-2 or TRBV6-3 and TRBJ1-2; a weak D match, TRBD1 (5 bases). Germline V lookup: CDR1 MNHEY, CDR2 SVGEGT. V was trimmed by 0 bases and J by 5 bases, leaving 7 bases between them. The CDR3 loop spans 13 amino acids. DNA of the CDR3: TGTGCCAGCAGTTACTCAACAGGTTATGGCTACACCTTC. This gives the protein CASSYSTGYGYTF.

The DNA for the CDR3 is TGTGCCAGCAGCCCCTCCGGCACGTACGAGCAGTACTTC. Residues: CASSPSGTYEQYF. The rearrangement links TRBV5-4 to TRBJ2-7; no firm D call. Germline-derived CDR1 and CDR2 are SGHNT and YYREEE (reference sequence). The CDR3 length is 13 residues. V lost 4 bases to trimming and J lost 4 bases, with 12 bases between them.